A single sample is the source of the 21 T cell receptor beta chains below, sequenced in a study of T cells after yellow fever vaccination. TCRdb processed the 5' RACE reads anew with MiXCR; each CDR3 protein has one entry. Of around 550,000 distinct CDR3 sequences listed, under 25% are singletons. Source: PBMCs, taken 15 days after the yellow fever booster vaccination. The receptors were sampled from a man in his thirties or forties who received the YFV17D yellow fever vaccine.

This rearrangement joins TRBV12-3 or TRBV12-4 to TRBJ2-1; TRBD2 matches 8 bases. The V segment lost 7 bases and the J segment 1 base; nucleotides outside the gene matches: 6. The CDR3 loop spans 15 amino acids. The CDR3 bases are TGTGCCAGCACGGGAGGGGACCATTCCTACAATGAGCAGTTCTTC. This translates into CASTGGDHSYNEQFF.

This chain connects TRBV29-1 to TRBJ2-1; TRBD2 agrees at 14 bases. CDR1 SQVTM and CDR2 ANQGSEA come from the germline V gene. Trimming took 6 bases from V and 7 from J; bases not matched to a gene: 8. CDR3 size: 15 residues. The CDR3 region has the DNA TGCAGCGTGGAAAGACTAGCGGGAGGGCCGAATGAGCAGTTCTTC. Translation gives CSVERLAGGPNEQFF.

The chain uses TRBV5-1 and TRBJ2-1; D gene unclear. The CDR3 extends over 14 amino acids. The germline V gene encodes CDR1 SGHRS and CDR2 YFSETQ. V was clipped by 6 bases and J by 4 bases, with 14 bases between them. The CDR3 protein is CASNPRQGYNEQFF. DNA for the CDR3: TGCGCCAGCAACCCAAGACAAGGATACAATGAGCAGTTCTTC. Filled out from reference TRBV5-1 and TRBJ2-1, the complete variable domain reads KAGVTQTPRYLIKTRGQQVTLSCSPISGHRSVSWYQQTPGQGLQFLFEYFSETQRNKGNFPGRFSGRQFSNSRSEMNVSTLELGDSALYLCASNPRQGYNEQFFGPGTRLTVL.

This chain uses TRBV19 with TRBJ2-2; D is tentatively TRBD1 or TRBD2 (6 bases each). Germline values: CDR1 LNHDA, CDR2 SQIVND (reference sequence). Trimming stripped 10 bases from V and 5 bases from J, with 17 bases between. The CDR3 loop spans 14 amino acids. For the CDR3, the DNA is TGTGCCACTAGGGTGACAGGAGGGACCGGGGAGCTGTTTTTT. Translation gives CATRVTGGTGELFF. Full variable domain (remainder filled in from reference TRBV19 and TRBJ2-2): DGGITQSPKYLFRKEGQNVTLSCEQNLNHDAMYWYRQDPGQGLRLIYYSQIVNDFQKGDIAEGYSVSREKKESFPLTVTSAQKNPTAFYLCATRVTGGTGELFFGEGSRLTVL.

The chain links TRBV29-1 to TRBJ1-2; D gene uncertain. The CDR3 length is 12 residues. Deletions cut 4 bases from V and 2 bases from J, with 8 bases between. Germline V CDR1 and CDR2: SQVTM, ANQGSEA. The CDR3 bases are TGCAGCGTTGCGTCGGGAAACTATGGCTACACCTTC. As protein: CSVASGNYGYTF.

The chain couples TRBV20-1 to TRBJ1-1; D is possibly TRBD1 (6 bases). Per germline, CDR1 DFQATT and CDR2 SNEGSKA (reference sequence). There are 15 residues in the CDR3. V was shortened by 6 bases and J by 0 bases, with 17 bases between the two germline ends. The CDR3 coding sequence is TGCAGTGCCACCCGGTTCGGACAGCTGAACACTGAAGCTTTCTTT. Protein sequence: CSATRFGQLNTEAFF.

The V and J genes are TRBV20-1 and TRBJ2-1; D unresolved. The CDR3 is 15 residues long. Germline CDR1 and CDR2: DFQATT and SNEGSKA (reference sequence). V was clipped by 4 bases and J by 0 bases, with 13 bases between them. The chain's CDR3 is CSANLGFSSYNEQFF. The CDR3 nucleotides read TGCAGTGCTAACCTGGGCTTTAGCTCCTACAATGAGCAGTTCTTC.

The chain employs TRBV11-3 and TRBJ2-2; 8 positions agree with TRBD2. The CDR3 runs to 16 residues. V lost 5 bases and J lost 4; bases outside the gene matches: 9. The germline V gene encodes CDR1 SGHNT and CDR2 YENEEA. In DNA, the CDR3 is TGTGCCAGCAGCCCGATGTCCGCGGGGGGCACCGGGGAGCTGTTTTTT. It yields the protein CASSPMSAGGTGELFF.

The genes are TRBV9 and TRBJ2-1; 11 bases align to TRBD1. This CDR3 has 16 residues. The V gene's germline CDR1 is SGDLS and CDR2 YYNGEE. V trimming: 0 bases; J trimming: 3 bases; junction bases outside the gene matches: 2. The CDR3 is CASSVGTGGLYNEQFF. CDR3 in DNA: TGTGCCAGCAGCGTAGGGACAGGGGGCCTCTACAATGAGCAGTTCTTC.

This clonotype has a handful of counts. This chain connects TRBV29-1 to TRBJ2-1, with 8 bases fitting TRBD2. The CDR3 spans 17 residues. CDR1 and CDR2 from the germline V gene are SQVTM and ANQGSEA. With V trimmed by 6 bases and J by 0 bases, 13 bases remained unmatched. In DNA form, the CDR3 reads TGCAGCGTCCCACACCCCGGGAGGGCCCTCTCCTACAATGAGCAGTTCTTC. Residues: CSVPHPGRALSYNEQFF.

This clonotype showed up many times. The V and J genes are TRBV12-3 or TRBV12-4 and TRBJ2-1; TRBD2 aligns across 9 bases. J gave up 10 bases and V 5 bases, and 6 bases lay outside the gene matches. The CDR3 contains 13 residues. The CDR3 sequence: CASSNSGRGEQFF. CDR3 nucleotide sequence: TGTGCCAGCAGTAATAGCGGGAGAGGAGAGCAGTTCTTC.

CDR3 sequence: CASTPTGTRGEQFF. As DNA, the CDR3 is TGTGCCAGCACTCCCACGGGGACTAGGGGAGAGCAGTTCTTC. The chain joins TRBV27 to TRBJ2-1; 8 bases fit TRBD2. V gave up 7 bases and J gave up 10 bases; unmatched junction bases: 12. The CDR3 totals 14 residues. CDR1 MNHEY and CDR2 SMNVEV come from the germline V gene (reference sequence).

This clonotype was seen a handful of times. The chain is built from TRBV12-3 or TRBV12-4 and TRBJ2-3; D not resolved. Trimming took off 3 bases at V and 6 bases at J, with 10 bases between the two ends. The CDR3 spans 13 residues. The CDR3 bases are TGTGCCAGCAGTTTTAGGTCGCGGGATACGCAGTATTTT. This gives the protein CASSFRSRDTQYF.

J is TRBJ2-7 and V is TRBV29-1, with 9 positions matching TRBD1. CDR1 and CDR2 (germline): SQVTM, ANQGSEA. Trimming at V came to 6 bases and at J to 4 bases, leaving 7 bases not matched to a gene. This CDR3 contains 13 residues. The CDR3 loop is CSVDRGSGYEQYF. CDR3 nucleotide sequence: TGCAGCGTGGACAGGGGCTCCGGGTACGAGCAGTACTTC.

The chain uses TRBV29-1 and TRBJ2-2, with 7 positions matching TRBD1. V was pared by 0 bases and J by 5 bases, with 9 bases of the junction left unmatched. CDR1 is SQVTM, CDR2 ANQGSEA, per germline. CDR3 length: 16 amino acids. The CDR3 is CSVEDLKTGDTGELFF. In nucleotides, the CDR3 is TGCAGCGTTGAAGATCTAAAAACAGGGGATACCGGGGAGCTGTTTTTT.

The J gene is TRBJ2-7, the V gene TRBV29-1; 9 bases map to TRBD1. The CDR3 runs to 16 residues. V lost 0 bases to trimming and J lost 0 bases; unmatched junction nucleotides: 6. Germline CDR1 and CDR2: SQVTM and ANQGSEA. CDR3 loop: CSVEDTGQGHSYEQYF. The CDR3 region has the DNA TGCAGCGTTGAAGACACCGGACAGGGGCACTCCTACGAGCAGTACTTC.

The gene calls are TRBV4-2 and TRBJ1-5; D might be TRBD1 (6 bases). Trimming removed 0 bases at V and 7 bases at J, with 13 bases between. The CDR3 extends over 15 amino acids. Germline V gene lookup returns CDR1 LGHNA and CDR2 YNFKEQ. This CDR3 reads CASSQDGQGIQPQHF. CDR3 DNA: TGTGCCAGCAGCCAAGATGGCCAGGGGATACAGCCCCAGCATTTT.

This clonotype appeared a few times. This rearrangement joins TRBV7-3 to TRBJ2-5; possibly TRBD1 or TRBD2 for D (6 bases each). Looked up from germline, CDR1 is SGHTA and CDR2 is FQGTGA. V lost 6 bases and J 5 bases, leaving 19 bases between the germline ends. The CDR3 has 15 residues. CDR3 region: CASSHRGGLVETQYF. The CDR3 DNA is TGTGCCAGCAGTCATCGAGGGGGACTGGTGGAGACCCAGTACTTC.

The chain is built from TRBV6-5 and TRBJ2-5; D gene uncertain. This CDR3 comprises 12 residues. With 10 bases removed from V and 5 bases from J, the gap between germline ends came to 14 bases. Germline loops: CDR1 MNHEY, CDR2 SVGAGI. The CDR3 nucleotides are TGTGCCACCGGGTTCGGTGGGGAGACCCAGTACTTC. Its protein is CATGFGGETQYF.

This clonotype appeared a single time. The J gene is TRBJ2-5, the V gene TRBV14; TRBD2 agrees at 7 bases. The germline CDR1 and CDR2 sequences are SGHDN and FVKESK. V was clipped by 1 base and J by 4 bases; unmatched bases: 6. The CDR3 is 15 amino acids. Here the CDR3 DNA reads TGTGCCAGCAGCCAAGGGGCGGGAGCTAGAGAGACCCAGTACTTC. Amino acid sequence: CASSQGAGARETQYF.

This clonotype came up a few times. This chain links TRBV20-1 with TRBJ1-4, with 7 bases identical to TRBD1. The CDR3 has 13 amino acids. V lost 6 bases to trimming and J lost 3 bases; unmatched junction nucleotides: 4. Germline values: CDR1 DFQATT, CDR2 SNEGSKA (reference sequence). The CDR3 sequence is CSARGGANEKLFF. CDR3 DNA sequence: TGCAGTGCCAGGGGGGGGGCTAATGAAAAACTGTTTTTT.